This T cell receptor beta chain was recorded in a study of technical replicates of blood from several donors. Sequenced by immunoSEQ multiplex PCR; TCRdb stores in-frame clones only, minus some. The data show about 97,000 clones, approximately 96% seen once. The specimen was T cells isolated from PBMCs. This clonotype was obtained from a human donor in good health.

CDR3 coding DNA: TGTGCCAGCAGCTCCCGGGACAACTCCTACGAGCAGTACTTC. This sequence encodes CASSSRDNSYEQYF. The chain links TRBV7-8 to TRBJ2-7; a weak D match, TRBD1 (6 bases). The CDR3 runs to 14 residues. V was trimmed by 4 bases and J by 0 bases, leaving 10 bases between them. CDR1 SGHVS and CDR2 FQNEAQ come from the germline V gene.